This T cell receptor beta chain was captured by sequencing in a study of T cell repertoires in cytomegalovirus infection. Study-level points and caveats: Cumulated frequencies of public TCR beta families served to identify carriers of CMV plus the relevant HLA.

TCRdb passed the reads through MiXCR, listing each CDR3 protein once. This sample yields 450,000 to 600,000 distinct CDR3 sequences, of which 30% to 40% are seen a single time; roughly 16% belongs to the top ten. The germline V gene has CDR1 ENHRY and CDR2 SYGVKD. The V end was cut by 8 bases, the J end by 4 bases, with 11 bases between. CDR3 length equals 12 residues. As concerns this clonotype: The antigen remains unidentified.

J is TRBJ2-5 and V is TRBV10-3; D is unresolved. The specimen comprised cultured PBMCs, sampled from culture after CMV antigen stimulation. This receptor was identified in a human donor in good health (CMV status not recorded). Some clones in this sample may be carry-over from other donors' samples. Here the CDR3 reads CAISGLRETQYF. CDR3 DNA: TGTGCCATCTCAGGTCTTCGAGAGACCCAGTACTTC.